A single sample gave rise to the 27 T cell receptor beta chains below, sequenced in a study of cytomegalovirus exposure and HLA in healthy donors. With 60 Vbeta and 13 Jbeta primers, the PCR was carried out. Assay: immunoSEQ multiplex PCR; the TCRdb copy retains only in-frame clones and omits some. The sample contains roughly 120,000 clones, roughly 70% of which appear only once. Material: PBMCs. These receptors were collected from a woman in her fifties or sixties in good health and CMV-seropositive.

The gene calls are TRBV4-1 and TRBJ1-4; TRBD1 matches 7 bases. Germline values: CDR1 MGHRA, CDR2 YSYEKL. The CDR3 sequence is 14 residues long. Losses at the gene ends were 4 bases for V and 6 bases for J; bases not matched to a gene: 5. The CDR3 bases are TGCGCCAGCAGCCCCGGGACAGACCATGAAAAACTGTTTTTT. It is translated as CASSPGTDHEKLFF.

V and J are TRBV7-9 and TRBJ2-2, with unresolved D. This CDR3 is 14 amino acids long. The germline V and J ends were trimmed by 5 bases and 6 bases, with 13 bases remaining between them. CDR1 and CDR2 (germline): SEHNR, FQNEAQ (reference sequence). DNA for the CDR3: TGTGCCAGCAGCGCTATAAACCAGGCCGGGGAGCTGTTTTTT. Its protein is CASSAINQAGELFF.

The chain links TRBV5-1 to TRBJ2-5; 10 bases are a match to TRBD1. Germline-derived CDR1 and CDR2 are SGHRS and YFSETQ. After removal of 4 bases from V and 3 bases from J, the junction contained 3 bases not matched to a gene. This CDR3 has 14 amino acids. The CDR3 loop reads CASSVGTGEETQYF. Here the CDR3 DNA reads TGCGCCAGCAGCGTAGGGACAGGGGAAGAGACCCAGTACTTC.

Here the CDR3 reads CASSESGTGSEKLFF. The CDR3 DNA reads TGTGCCAGCAGTGAGTCCGGGACAGGGAGTGAAAAACTGTTTTTT. This chain links TRBV6-1 with TRBJ1-4, with 9 bases matching TRBD1. The CDR3 is 15 residues long. V shed 3 bases and J 7 bases; nucleotides not matched to a gene: 6. From germline, CDR1 is MNHNS and CDR2 SASEGT.

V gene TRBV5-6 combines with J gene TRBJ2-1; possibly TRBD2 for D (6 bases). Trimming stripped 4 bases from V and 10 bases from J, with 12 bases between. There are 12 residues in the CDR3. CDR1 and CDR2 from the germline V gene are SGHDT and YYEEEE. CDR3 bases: TGTGCCAGCAGCCGATCTAGCGCCGAGCAGTTCTTC. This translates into CASSRSSAEQFF. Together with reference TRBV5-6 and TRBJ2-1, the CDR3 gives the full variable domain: DAGVTQSPTHLIKTRGQQVTLRCSPKSGHDTVSWYQQALGQGPQFIFQYYEEEERQRGNFPDRFSGHQFPNYSSELNVNALLLGDSALYLCASSRSSAEQFFGPGTRLTVL.

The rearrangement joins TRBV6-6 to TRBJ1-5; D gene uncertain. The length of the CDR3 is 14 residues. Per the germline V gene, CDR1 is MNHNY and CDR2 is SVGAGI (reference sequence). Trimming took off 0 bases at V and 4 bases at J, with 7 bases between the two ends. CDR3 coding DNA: TGTGCCAGCAGTTACTCGGAGGATAATCAGCCCCAGCATTTT. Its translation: CASSYSEDNQPQHF.

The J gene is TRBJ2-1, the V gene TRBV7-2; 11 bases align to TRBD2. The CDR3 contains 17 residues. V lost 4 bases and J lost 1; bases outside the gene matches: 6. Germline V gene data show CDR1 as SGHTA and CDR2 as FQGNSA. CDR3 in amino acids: CASSWLAGGGSYNEQFF. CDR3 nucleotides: TGTGCCAGCAGCTGGCTAGCGGGGGGAGGGTCCTACAATGAGCAGTTCTTC.

The CDR3 reads CAWSVVRGPDSNQPQHF. The DNA of the CDR3 is TGTGCCTGGAGTGTTGTCAGGGGACCGGATAGCAATCAGCCCCAGCATTTT. The rearrangement joins TRBV30 to TRBJ1-5, with TRBD1 as a possible D gene (6 bases). The V and J ends lost 0 bases and 0 bases respectively, with 15 bases between them. This CDR3 is built from 17 residues. Germline CDR1 reads GTSNPN; CDR2 reads SVGIG (reference sequence).

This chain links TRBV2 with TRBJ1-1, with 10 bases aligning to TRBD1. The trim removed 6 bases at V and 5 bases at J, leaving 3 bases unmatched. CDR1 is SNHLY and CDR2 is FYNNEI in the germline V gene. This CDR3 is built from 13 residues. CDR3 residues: CASRMGQGTEAFF. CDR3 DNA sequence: TGTGCCAGCAGGATGGGACAGGGGACTGAAGCTTTCTTT.

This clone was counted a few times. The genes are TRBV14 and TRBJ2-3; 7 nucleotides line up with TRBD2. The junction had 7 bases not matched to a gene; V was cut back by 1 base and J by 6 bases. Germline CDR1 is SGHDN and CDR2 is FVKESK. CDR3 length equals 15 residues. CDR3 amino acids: CASSQVGRFSDTQYF. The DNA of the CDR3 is TGTGCCAGCAGCCAAGTCGGGAGGTTTTCCGATACGCAGTATTTT.

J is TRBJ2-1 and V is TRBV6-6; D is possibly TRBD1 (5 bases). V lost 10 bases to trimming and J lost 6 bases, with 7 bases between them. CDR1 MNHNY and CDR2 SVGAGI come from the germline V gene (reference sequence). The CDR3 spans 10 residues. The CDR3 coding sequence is TGTGCCACCCAGGGCAATGAGCAGTTCTTC. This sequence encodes CATQGNEQFF.

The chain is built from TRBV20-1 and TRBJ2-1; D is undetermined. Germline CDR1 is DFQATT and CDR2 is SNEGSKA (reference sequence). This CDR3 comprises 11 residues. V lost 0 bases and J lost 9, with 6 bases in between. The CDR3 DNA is TGCAGTGCTAGAGAGCTGAGTGAGCAGTTCTTC. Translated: CSARELSEQFF.

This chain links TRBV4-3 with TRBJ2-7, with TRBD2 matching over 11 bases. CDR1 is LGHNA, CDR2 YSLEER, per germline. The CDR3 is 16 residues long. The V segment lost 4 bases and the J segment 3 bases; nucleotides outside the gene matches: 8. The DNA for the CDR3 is TGCGCCAGCAGCCGCGAAACTAGCGGGGGAATCTACGAGCAGTACTTC. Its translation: CASSRETSGGIYEQYF.

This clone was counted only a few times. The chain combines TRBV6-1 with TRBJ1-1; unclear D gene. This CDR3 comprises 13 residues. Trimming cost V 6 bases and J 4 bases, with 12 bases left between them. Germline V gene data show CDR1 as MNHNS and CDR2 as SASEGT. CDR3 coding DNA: TGTGCCAGCAGGGGGTCCCGGGGCACTGAAGCTTTCTTT. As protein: CASRGSRGTEAFF.

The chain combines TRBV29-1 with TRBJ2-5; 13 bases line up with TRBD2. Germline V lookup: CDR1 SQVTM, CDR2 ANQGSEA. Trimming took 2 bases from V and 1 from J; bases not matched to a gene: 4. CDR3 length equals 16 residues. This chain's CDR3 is CSVEFRTSGSQETQYF. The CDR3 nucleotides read TGCAGCGTTGAATTTAGGACTAGCGGGAGCCAAGAGACCCAGTACTTC.

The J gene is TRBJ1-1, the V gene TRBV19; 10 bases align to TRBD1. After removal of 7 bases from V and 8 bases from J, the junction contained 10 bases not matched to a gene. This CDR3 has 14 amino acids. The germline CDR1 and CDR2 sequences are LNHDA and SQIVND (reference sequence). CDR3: CASTTGQGSLEAFF. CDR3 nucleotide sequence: TGTGCCAGTACTACGGGACAGGGGAGTCTCGAAGCTTTCTTT.

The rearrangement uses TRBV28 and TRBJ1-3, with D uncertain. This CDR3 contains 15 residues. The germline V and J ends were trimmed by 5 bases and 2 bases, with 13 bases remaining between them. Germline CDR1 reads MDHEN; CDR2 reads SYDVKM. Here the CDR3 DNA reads TGTGCCAGCAGTCGGGAGAGAAAGGCTGGAAACACCATATATTTT. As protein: CASSRERKAGNTIYF.

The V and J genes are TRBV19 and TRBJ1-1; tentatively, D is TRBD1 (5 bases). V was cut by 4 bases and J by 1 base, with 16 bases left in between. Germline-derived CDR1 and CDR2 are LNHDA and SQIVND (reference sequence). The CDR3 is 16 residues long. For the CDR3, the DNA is TGTGCCAGTAGTAGGCAGGGAAGGGTGGGGAACACTGAAGCTTTCTTT. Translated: CASSRQGRVGNTEAFF.

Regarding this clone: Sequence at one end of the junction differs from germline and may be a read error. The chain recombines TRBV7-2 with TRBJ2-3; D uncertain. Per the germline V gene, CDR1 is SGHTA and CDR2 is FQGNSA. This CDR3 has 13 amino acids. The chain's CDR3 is CASSAYSIDTQYF. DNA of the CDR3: TGTGCCAGCAGCGCCTATAGCATAGATACGCAGTATTTT.

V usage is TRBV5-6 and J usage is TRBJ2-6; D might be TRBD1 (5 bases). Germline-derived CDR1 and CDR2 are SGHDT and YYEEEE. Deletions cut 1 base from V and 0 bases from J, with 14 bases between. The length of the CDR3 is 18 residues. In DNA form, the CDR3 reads TGTGCCAGCAGCTTGACAGGATCCCCCAACTCTGGGGCCAACGTCCTGACTTTC. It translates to CASSLTGSPNSGANVLTF.

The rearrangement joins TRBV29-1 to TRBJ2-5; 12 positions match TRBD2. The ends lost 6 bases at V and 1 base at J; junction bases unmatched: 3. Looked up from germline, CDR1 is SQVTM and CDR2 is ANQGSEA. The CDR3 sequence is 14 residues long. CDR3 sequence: CSVPLAGGQETQYF. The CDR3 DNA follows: TGCAGCGTGCCACTAGCGGGGGGCCAAGAGACCCAGTACTTC.

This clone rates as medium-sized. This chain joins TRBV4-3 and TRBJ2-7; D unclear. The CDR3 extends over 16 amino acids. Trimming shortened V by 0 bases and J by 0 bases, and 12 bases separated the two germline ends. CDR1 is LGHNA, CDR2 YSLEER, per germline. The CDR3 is CASSQEAETNSYEQYF. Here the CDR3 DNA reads TGCGCCAGCAGCCAAGAGGCAGAGACAAACTCCTACGAGCAGTACTTC.

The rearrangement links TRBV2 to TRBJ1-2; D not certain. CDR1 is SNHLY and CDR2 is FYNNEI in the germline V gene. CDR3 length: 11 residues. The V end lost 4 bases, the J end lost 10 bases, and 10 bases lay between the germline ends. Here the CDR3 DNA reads TGTGCCAGCAGTGCAGGCGTGCACTACACCTTC. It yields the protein CASSAGVHYTF.

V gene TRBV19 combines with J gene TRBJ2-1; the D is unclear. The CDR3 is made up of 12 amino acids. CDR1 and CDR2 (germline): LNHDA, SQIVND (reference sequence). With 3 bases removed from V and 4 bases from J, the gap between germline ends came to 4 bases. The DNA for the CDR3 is TGTGCCAGTAGTATCGAGTACAATGAGCAGTTCTTC. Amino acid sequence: CASSIEYNEQFF.

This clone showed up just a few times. CDR3 protein: CASSVGDSNEKLFF. In DNA form, the CDR3 reads TGTGCCAGCAGTGTGGGGGACTCTAATGAAAAACTGTTTTTT. The chain employs TRBV6-6 and TRBJ1-4; possibly TRBD1 for D (5 bases). V shed 5 bases and J shed 3 bases, with 10 bases lying between them. The germline CDR1 and CDR2 sequences are MNHNY and SVGAGI (reference sequence). The CDR3 runs to 14 residues.

CDR3 region: CASSILTTGTGGGYTF. Here the CDR3 DNA reads TGTGCCAGTAGTATTCTGACGACGGGGACAGGGGGCGGCTACACCTTC. The chain has TRBV19 and TRBJ1-2; 12 nucleotides align to TRBD1. Germline V gene data show CDR1 as LNHDA and CDR2 as SQIVND (reference sequence). V shed 3 bases and J 8 bases; nucleotides not matched to a gene: 10. CDR3 length equals 16 residues.

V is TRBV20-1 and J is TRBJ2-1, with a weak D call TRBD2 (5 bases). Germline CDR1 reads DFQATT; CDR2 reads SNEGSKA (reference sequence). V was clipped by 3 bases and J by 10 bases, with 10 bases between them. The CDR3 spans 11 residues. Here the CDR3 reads CSASSADEQFF. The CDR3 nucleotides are TGCAGTGCTAGTAGCGCGGACGAGCAGTTCTTC.